Following are 9 T cell receptor beta chains from one sample sequenced in a study of OX40 agonist ivuxolimab in advanced cancers. Clones were sequenced by immunoSEQ multiplex PCR, and TCRdb holds only the in-frame ones, with some missing. In the table there are 25,000 to 35,000 clones, about 81% of which are singletons. The sequencing used CD4+ or CD8+ T cells sorted from blood, collected in a trial of the OX40 agonist ivuxolimab. All receptors come from an adult with an advanced solid tumor such as melanoma, head and neck, liver or kidney cancer.

This chain links TRBV27 with TRBJ2-1; D remains ambiguous. Germline lookup yields CDR1 MNHEY and CDR2 SMNVEV (reference sequence). The V end was cut by 0 bases, the J end by 7 bases, with 7 bases between. This CDR3 has 13 amino acids. CDR3 loop: CASSLSWGNEQFF. The CDR3 DNA is TGTGCCAGCAGTTTATCGTGGGGAAATGAGCAGTTCTTC.

The V call is TRBV5-4, the J call TRBJ2-2; tentatively, D is TRBD2 (6 bases). Trimming took off 6 bases at V and 2 bases at J, with 8 bases between the two ends. The CDR3 sequence is 13 residues long. From germline, CDR1 is SGHNT and CDR2 YYREEE (reference sequence). The CDR3 protein is CASKEGNTGELFF. In DNA form, the CDR3 reads TGTGCCAGCAAGGAGGGCAACACCGGGGAGCTGTTTTTT. Based on the CDR3 plus reference TRBV5-4 and TRBJ2-2, the full variable domain is ETGVTQSPTHLIKTRGQQVTLRCSSQSGHNTVSWYQQALGQGPQFIFQYYREEENGRGNFPPRFSGLQFPNYSSELNVNALELDDSALYLCASKEGNTGELFFGEGSRLTVL.

The chain links TRBV6-1 to TRBJ2-6, with D unclear. Germline loops: CDR1 MNHNS, CDR2 SASEGT. V lost 7 bases and J 3 bases, leaving 7 bases between the germline ends. This CDR3 contains 13 residues. Written as DNA, the CDR3 is TGTGCCAGCACCCTGATTGGGGCCAACGTCCTGACTTTC. Protein product: CASTLIGANVLTF.

For the CDR3, the DNA is TGTGCCAGCAGCTCGGGACCCATCTCTGGGGCCAACGTCCTGACTTTC. Residues: CASSSGPISGANVLTF. This chain uses TRBV2 with TRBJ2-6; D is tentatively TRBD1 or TRBD2 (5 bases each). The CDR3 runs 16 residues. Looked up from germline, CDR1 is SNHLY and CDR2 is FYNNEI. V lost 6 bases to trimming and J lost 0 bases, with 12 bases between them.

The V call is TRBV11-2, the J call TRBJ2-3, with D tentatively TRBD2 (6 bases). There are 15 residues in the CDR3. The germline V and J ends were trimmed by 3 bases and 4 bases, with 14 bases remaining between them. Germline V CDR1 and CDR2: SGHAT, FQNNGV. The CDR3 DNA reads TGTGCCAGCAGCTTCCGGGAGATGGGGCCAGATACGCAGTATTTT. Its protein product is CASSFREMGPDTQYF.

This CDR3 reads CAISEAGDGYTF. CDR3 DNA sequence: TGTGCCATCAGTGAGGCAGGGGATGGCTACACCTTC. The V gene is TRBV10-3, the J gene TRBJ1-2; the D gene is possibly TRBD1 (6 bases). The germline V gene encodes CDR1 ENHRY and CDR2 SYGVKD. This CDR3 has 12 residues. Trimming left V 2 bases short and J 6 bases short, with 7 bases between.

The chain joins TRBV7-9 to TRBJ2-7, with 10 bases that match TRBD1. Germline V lookup: CDR1 SEHNR, CDR2 FQNEAQ (reference sequence). V dropped 3 bases and J dropped 6; count of bases not matched to a gene: 5. This CDR3 spans 14 amino acids. CDR3 amino acids: CASSLTGGKSEQYF. The CDR3 bases are TGTGCCAGCAGCTTGACAGGGGGCAAGTCCGAGCAGTACTTC.

The J gene is TRBJ2-2, the V gene TRBV9; no clear D gene. V dropped 5 bases and J dropped 0 bases, with 2 bases sitting between them. The length of the CDR3 is 12 residues. CDR1 SGDLS and CDR2 YYNGEE come from the germline V gene. CDR3 sequence (DNA): TGTGCCAGCAGGCCGAACACCGGGGAGCTGTTTTTT. Translated: CASRPNTGELFF.

This chain connects TRBV27 to TRBJ1-2; TRBD1 agrees at 8 bases. Germline loops: CDR1 MNHEY, CDR2 SMNVEV (reference sequence). Trimming removed 6 bases from V and 6 bases from J; junction bases left unmatched: 15. This CDR3 comprises 16 residues. The CDR3, as DNA: TGTGCCAGCAGCACAACAGGGGGTTGGCGGATTCATGGCTACACCTTC. This sequence encodes CASSTTGGWRIHGYTF.